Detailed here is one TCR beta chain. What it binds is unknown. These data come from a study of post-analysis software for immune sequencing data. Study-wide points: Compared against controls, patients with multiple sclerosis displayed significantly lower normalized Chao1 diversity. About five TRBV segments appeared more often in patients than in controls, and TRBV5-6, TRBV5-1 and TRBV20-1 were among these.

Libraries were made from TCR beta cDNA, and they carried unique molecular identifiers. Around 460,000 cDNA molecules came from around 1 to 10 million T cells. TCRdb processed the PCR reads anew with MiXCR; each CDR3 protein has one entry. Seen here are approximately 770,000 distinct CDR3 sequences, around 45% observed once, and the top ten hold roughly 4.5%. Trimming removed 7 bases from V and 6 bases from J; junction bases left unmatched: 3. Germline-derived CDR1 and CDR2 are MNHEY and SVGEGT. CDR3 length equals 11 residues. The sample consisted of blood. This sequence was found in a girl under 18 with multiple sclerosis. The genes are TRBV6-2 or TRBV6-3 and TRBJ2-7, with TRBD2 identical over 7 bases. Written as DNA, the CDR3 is TGTGCCAGCATTCGCGGGGGCGAGCAGTACTTC. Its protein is CASIRGGEQYF.